Listed here is a single T cell receptor beta chain. The authors' processing: Estimates of nucleated cell counts were drawn from the amplification of reference gene primers. TCRdb's copy holds only in-frame clones and misses some; the assay was immunoSEQ multiplex PCR. Clone size and V and J calls were adopted from that table, with D and trimming inferred from the DNA. The table includes 95,000 to 100,000 clones, 85% to 95% detected once. The data belong to a study of blood T cell repertoires in COVID-19. Study at large: Samples taken during acute and convalescent COVID-19 were collected in the United States, Italy and Spain. PBMCs, B-cell-depleted T cells, or T cells provided the cDNA or gDNA that made up the material.

Germline-derived CDR1 and CDR2 are SQVTM and ANQGSEA. V shed 3 bases and J shed 1 base, with 11 bases lying between them. The CDR3 has 14 amino acids. The chain is built from TRBV29-1 and TRBJ2-3, with a tentative D call TRBD1 (5 bases). The receptor was derived from a man in his fifties with active COVID-19. Sample: peripheral blood. CDR3 amino acids: CSVELGVGTDTQYF. CDR3 nucleotide sequence: TGCAGCGTTGAGCTAGGGGTGGGCACAGATACGCAGTATTTT.